This TCR beta chain was retrieved from a study of blood T cells in healthy people across ages. Study-level background: Researchers report that template switching captured about one barcoded beta molecule per two T cells. General observations from the study: Roughly linear declines in TCR beta diversity per million T cells occurred with age.

Worth noting for this clonotype: The antigen is undetermined.

CDR3 length: 15 residues. CDR1 is SGHTA, CDR2 FQGNSA, per germline. The ends were cut back, 1 base at V and 0 bases at J, with 8 bases in the middle. A J-beta primer mix and a sample-barcoded 5' primer were used in a second PCR of about 7 to 12 cycles. TCRdb reprocessed the 5' RACE reads via MiXCR and lists one record per CDR3 protein. The sample records fewer than 900,000 distinct CDR3 sequences, 40% to 45% being singletons. The source is a woman aged 55-69 years in good health. The chain carries TRBV7-2 and TRBJ2-3; D unclear. Input material: blood. The CDR3 coding sequence is TGTGCCAGCAGCTTAGTAGGAATCAGCACAGATACGCAGTATTTT. This translates into CASSLVGISTDTQYF.